This TCR beta chain was sequenced in a study of CD8+CD57+ T cells in acquired aplastic anemia. Study-level points and caveats: Nearly 30 CD8+ CDR3 sequences were shared between patients and controls.

On this clonotype: Its antigen is still unknown.

Investigators profiled TCR beta VDJ and CDR3 from genomic DNA template. TCRdb reanalysed the reads using MiXCR and keeps one entry per CDR3 protein. The sample consists of under 500,000 distinct CDR3 sequences, around 30% of them appearing once. V dropped 0 bases and J dropped 9 bases, with 27 bases sitting between them. Germline V gives CDR1 SGHAT, CDR2 FQDESV (reference sequence). The CDR3 has 19 residues. Individuals selected for sequencing had exhibited CD8+CD57+ cell expansion on flow cytometry. Sequencing was carried out using sorted CD4+, CD8+, or CD8+CD57+ T cells (not recorded which) from PBMCs. This TCR was recovered from a human donor with aplastic anemia. The V and J genes are TRBV11-1 and TRBJ2-1; the D gene could be TRBD1 or TRBD2 (5 bases each). CDR3 coding DNA: TGTGCCAGCAGCTTAGCGTTAGGTCAGGGCTTGAGGGCGCGGATTGAGCAGTTCTTC. Amino acids: CASSLALGQGLRARIEQFF.